Listed below are T cell receptor beta chains from one sample, sequenced in a study of blood T cell repertoires in COVID-19. Measured with immunoSEQ multiplex PCR; TCRdb has only the in-frame clones, and not every one. This table holds about 250,000 clones, 75% to 85% found once. Sample: peripheral blood. All receptors come from a man aged 50 to 60 with active or convalescent COVID-19. CDR3s include the opening cysteine and the closing phenylalanine or tryptophan. D genes are given only for firm matches. The listing skips clone size in some rows; elsewhere it reads once, few, many or a size class.

-	-	TRBV6-6	TRBJ2-2	CATNRQLNTGELFF	TGTGCCACCAACCGACAGCTAAACACCGGGGAGCTGTTTTTT
-	-	TRBV30	TRBJ2-1	CAWSRGTGYNEQFF	TGTGCCTGGAGTCGGGGGACGGGCTACAATGAGCAGTTCTTC
-	TRBD2	TRBV7-2	TRBJ2-5	CASSIGLAVSYQETQYF	TGTGCCAGCAGCATCGGACTAGCGGTCTCGTACCAAGAGACCCAGTACTTC
-	-	TRBV6-2/TRBV6-3	TRBJ2-2	CASSYSDTFLNTGELFF	TGTGCCAGCAGTTACTCGGACACCTTCTTAAACACCGGGGAGCTGTTTTTT
-	-	TRBV2	TRBJ2-7	CASRDYSYEQYF	TGTGCCAGCAGGGACTACTCCTACGAGCAGTACTTC
-	-	TRBV3-1/TRBV3-2	TRBJ1-2	CASSQVSQTDYTF	TGTGCCAGCAGCCAAGTTTCCCAGACAGACTACACCTTC
-	-	TRBV9	TRBJ2-1	CASSSAYNEQFF	TGTGCCAGCAGCTCCGCCTACAATGAGCAGTTCTTC
-	-	TRBV5-1	TRBJ2-3	CASSLDFFNTDTQYF	TGCGCCAGCAGCTTGGACTTCTTTAACACAGATACGCAGTATTTT
-	-	TRBV7-8	TRBJ2-5	CASSLVGGIETQYF	TGTGCCAGCAGCTTAGTAGGCGGAATAGAGACCCAGTACTTC
-	TRBD1	TRBV4-3	TRBJ1-6	CASSETGLSNSPLHF	TGCGCCAGCAGCGAGACAGGGCTTAGTAATTCACCCCTCCACTTT
-	-	TRBV3-1/TRBV3-2	TRBJ1-2	CASRGGDYGYTF	TGTGCCAGCAGAGGAGGGGACTATGGCTACACCTTC
-	TRBD1	TRBV5-6	TRBJ2-7	CASSSSSQGPNEQYF	TGTGCCAGCAGCTCTTCTTCACAGGGGCCCAACGAGCAGTACTTC
few	-	TRBV20-1	TRBJ1-5	CSASGTGNSNQPQHF	TGCAGTGCTAGTGGGACGGGAAATAGCAATCAGCCCCAGCATTTT
-	TRBD2	TRBV10-1	TRBJ2-2	CASSESGRNGELFF	TGCGCCAGCAGTGAGTCCGGGAGGAACGGGGAGCTGTTTTTT
-	-	TRBV28	TRBJ1-2	CASSLRGSGVIGYTF	TGTGCCAGCAGTTTAAGAGGGAGTGGAGTAATTGGCTACACCTTC
few	TRBD2	TRBV2	TRBJ2-1	CASSASPGTSGRAYNEQFF	TGTGCCAGCAGCGCAAGTCCCGGGACTAGCGGGAGGGCCTACAATGAGCAGTTCTTC
-	-	TRBV19	TRBJ2-3	CASRQSHTQYF	TGTGCCAGTAGACAGTCTCATACGCAGTATTTT
-	-	TRBV3-1/TRBV3-2	TRBJ2-2	CASSQESAGRTGELFF	TGTGCCAGCAGCCAAGAGAGCGCCGGAAGGACCGGGGAGCTGTTTTTT
-	TRBD2	TRBV7-9	TRBJ2-1	CASSSIGLADSTYNEQFF	TGTGCCAGCAGCTCAATCGGACTAGCGGACTCCACCTACAATGAGCAGTTCTTC
-	-	TRBV7-2	TRBJ2-2	CASSAANTGELFF	TGTGCCAGCAGCGCGGCGAACACCGGGGAGCTGTTTTTT
-	-	TRBV12-5	TRBJ2-3	CASGLGQITDTQYF	TGTGCTAGTGGTCTCGGACAGATCACAGATACGCAGTATTTT
-	-	TRBV12-5	TRBJ1-1	CASGTGPNTEAFF	TGTGCTAGTGGCACAGGGCCGAACACTGAAGCTTTCTTT
-	-	TRBV6-5	TRBJ1-1	CASSFLRGEAEAFF	TGTGCCAGCAGTTTCCTCCGGGGGGAGGCTGAAGCTTTCTTT
-	-	TRBV27	TRBJ1-1	CASSFGLRTEAFF	TGTGCCAGCAGTTTCGGGTTGCGAACTGAAGCTTTCTTT
-	TRBD1	TRBV18	TRBJ2-2	CASSLWTGAAGELFF	TGTGCCAGCTCACTATGGACAGGGGCGGCCGGGGAGCTGTTTTTT
-	TRBD2	TRBV7-9	TRBJ2-3	CASSFGTSERTDTQYF	TGTGCCAGCAGCTTCGGGACTAGCGAAAGAACAGATACGCAGTATTTT
-	TRBD1	TRBV27	TRBJ2-2	CASSLDRVGTGELFF	TGTGCCAGCAGCCTTGACAGGGTGGGCACCGGGGAGCTGTTTTTT
-	TRBD1	TRBV2	TRBJ1-2	CASRYGRDSTNYGYTF	TGTGCCAGCAGATACGGCAGGGACAGTACTAACTATGGCTACACCTTC
-	TRBD2	TRBV2	TRBJ2-7	CASSLSSGRMNEQYF	TGTGCCAGCAGTCTATCTAGCGGACGAATGAACGAGCAGTACTTC
-	-	TRBV20-1	TRBJ2-2	CSASGAGELFF	TGCAGTGCTTCAGGGGCCGGGGAGCTGTTTTTT
-	-	TRBV20-1	TRBJ2-7	CSALGQYEQYF	TGCAGTGCCCTAGGACAATACGAGCAGTACTTC
-	-	TRBV6-6	TRBJ1-1	CASSYSRRLNTEAFF	TGTGCCAGCAGTTACTCTCGGCGGCTAAACACTGAAGCTTTCTTT
-	-	TRBV6-5	TRBJ1-1	CASSQGPRITEAFF	TGTGCCAGCAGTCAGGGCCCCAGGATTACTGAAGCTTTCTTT
-	-	TRBV23-1	TRBJ1-5	CASSSGFLLNQPQHF	TGCGCCAGCAGCTCAGGGTTCCTATTAAATCAGCCCCAGCATTTT
-	-	TRBV10-3	TRBJ2-3	CAIRGLQGGDTDTQYF	TGTGCCATCAGGGGCCTCCAGGGGGGTGACACAGATACGCAGTATTTT
few	TRBD1	TRBV9	TRBJ2-7	CASSATGQGVAYEQYF	TGTGCCAGCAGCGCAACCGGACAGGGGGTAGCCTACGAGCAGTACTTC
few	-	TRBV28	TRBJ1-6	CASSLRGTPLHF	TGTGCCAGCAGTTTAAGAGGGACACCCCTCCACTTT
-	TRBD2	TRBV2	TRBJ2-3	CASTLPGLAGGRGRTDTQYF	TGTGCCAGCACCCTACCGGGACTAGCGGGAGGGCGAGGGCGCACAGATACGCAGTATTTT
-	-	TRBV7-8	TRBJ2-3	CASSPGNTQYF	TGTGCCAGCAGCCCGGGAAATACGCAGTATTTT
few	-	TRBV12-3/TRBV12-4	TRBJ1-1	CASSPGRLAFF	TGTGCCAGCAGCCCAGGGCGTCTAGCTTTCTTT
-	-	TRBV4-1	TRBJ1-2	CASSQNPPSGENYGYTF	TGCGCCAGCAGCCAAAATCCCCCCTCGGGGGAAAACTATGGCTACACCTTC
once	-	TRBV7-2	TRBJ2-5	CASSFPGGSSYQETQYF	TGTGCCAGCAGCTTCCCGGGGGGCTCCTCGTACCAAGAGACCCAGTACTTC
-	TRBD1	TRBV4-2	TRBJ1-4	CASSQGHGTGATINEKLFF	TGTGCCAGCAGCCAAGGACACGGGACAGGGGCCACAATTAATGAAAAACTGTTTTTT
-	TRBD1	TRBV4-1	TRBJ1-2	CASSQDLGQGGYTF	TGCGCCAGCAGCCAAGATCTCGGACAGGGGGGCTACACCTTC
-	-	TRBV6-5	TRBJ1-5	CASTTGRDQPQHF	TGTGCCAGCACCACAGGGCGGGATCAGCCCCAGCATTTT
-	-	TRBV12-2	TRBJ2-7	CASRLVRRDGAYEQYF	TGTGCAAGTCGCTTAGTGCGCCGGGATGGAGCCTACGAGCAGTACTTC
-	-	TRBV11-2	TRBJ2-1	CASSRPTGNEQFF	TGTGCCAGCAGCCGACCGACAGGCAATGAGCAGTTCTTC
once	TRBD2	TRBV7-2	TRBJ2-7	CASRRTSGSAYEQYF	TGTGCCAGCAGACGGACTAGCGGGAGTGCCTACGAGCAGTACTTC
once	-	TRBV3-1/TRBV3-2	TRBJ2-1	CASSQEGWREKGDEQFF	TGTGCCAGCAGCCAAGAAGGGTGGCGGGAGAAGGGGGATGAGCAGTTCTTC
-	TRBD1	TRBV5-1	TRBJ1-4	CASSVNPRDRRSEKLFF	TGCGCCAGCAGCGTGAACCCTCGGGACAGGCGTTCGGAAAAACTGTTTTTT
-	-	TRBV6-5	TRBJ2-7	CASRLQGSESYEQYF	TGTGCCAGCAGGCTACAGGGCAGCGAGTCCTACGAGCAGTACTTC
few	TRBD1	TRBV18	TRBJ2-7	CASSPSARGTGYVLQYF	TGTGCCAGCTCACCGAGCGCTAGGGGGACAGGGTATGTTCTGCAGTACTTC